One and the same sample provided the 17 T cell receptor beta chains below, sequenced in a study of CD8+CD57+ T cells in acquired aplastic anemia. Investigators profiled TCR beta VDJ and CDR3 from genomic DNA template. TCRdb called the reads again in MiXCR, with one record for every CDR3 protein. The repertoire holds about 190,000 distinct CDR3 sequences, with around half as singletons. Sample: sorted CD4+, CD8+, or CD8+CD57+ T cells (not recorded which) from PBMCs. The receptor set was obtained from a human donor in good health, serving as a control.

The sample holds a few counts of this clonotype. This chain joins TRBV7-6 and TRBJ2-7, with a weak D call TRBD2 (7 bases). The CDR3 contains 13 residues. Trimming left V 5 bases short and J 2 bases short, with 10 bases between. CDR1 is SGHVS, CDR2 FNYEAQ, per germline. The CDR3 coding sequence is TGTGCCAGCAGCCTCGGGGGGCCCTACGAGCAGTACTTC. As protein: CASSLGGPYEQYF.

This chain joins TRBV20-1 and TRBJ2-7, with TRBD1 identical over 8 bases. This CDR3 has 13 residues. Trimming removed 6 bases from V and 2 bases from J; junction bases left unmatched: 6. The V gene's germline CDR1 is DFQATT and CDR2 SNEGSKA (reference sequence). DNA for the CDR3: TGCAGTGCCCTGAGCAGGGGGCCCTACGAGCAGTACTTC. Its translation is CSALSRGPYEQYF.

Notes on this clonotype: The junction differs from germline at one of its ends, possibly a read error. CDR3 sequence reads: CASGIQGDSQPQHF. The CDR3 nucleotides are TGTGCCAGTGGTATCCAAGGTGACAGTCAGCCCCAGCATTTT. This chain connects TRBV19 to TRBJ1-5, with a possible D match to TRBD1 (5 bases). The CDR3 contains 14 residues. CDR1 is LNHDA, CDR2 SQIVND, per germline (reference sequence).

The chain combines TRBV19 with TRBJ2-1, with a weak D call TRBD2 (5 bases). Trimming left V 2 bases short and J 4 bases short, with 12 bases between. Germline assignment: CDR1 LNHDA and CDR2 SQIVND (reference sequence). The CDR3 totals 15 residues. CDR3: CASSIPDGIYNEQFF. In DNA form, the CDR3 reads TGTGCCAGTAGTATACCTGACGGGATATACAATGAGCAGTTCTTC.

This clonotype came up many times. The chain joins TRBV2 to TRBJ2-7, with D unclear. Germline V gene lookup returns CDR1 SNHLY and CDR2 FYNNEI. V lost 6 bases and J lost 0, with 15 bases in between. There are 15 residues in the CDR3. Written as DNA, the CDR3 is TGTGCCAGCAGCGAGAGCCAGAGTTACTCCTACGAGCAGTACTTC. As protein: CASSESQSYSYEQYF. Complete variable domain (other parts from reference TRBV2 and TRBJ2-7): EPEVTQTPSHQVTQMGQEVILRCVPISNHLYFYWYRQILGQKVEFLVSFYNNEISEKSEIFDDQFSVERPDGSNFTLKIRSTKLEDSAMYFCASSESQSYSYEQYFGPGTRLTVT.

V and J are TRBV19 and TRBJ2-3; 7 nucleotides agree with TRBD1. The V and J ends lost 5 bases and 4 bases, in that order; junction bases with no gene match: 6. CDR3 size: 14 residues. The germline CDR1 and CDR2 sequences are LNHDA and SQIVND (reference sequence). In DNA, the CDR3 is TGTGCCAGTAGTCATGGACAGGCCGCAGATACGCAGTATTTT. It encodes CASSHGQAADTQYF.

V is TRBV12-3 or TRBV12-4 and J is TRBJ2-7, with TRBD2 matching 10 bases. The CDR3 contains 15 residues. V trimming: 8 bases; J trimming: 5 bases; junction bases outside the gene matches: 12. CDR3 sequence reads: CASGDELAGVHEQYF. The CDR3 nucleotides read TGTGCCAGCGGCGACGAGCTAGCGGGAGTGCACGAGCAGTACTTC.

This clonotype was counted only a few times. The CDR3 does not end in the conserved phenylalanine or tryptophan, so this is likely a read error. The DNA is omitted, as the CDR3 cannot be located on it reliably, and the CDR3 follows TCRdb's listing. CDR3 loop: CASSAGGLA. The chain combines TRBV9 with TRBJ1-6. CDR1 SGDLS and CDR2 YYNGEE come from the germline V gene. The CDR3 is 9 amino acids long, termini counted.

This clonotype was recorded only once. The J gene is TRBJ2-3, the V gene TRBV9; unclear D gene. CDR1 and CDR2 (germline): SGDLS, YYNGEE. The CDR3 totals 12 residues. The CDR3 DNA follows: TGTGTCGGTGGACCATACACAGATACGCAGTATTTT. Protein product: CVGGPYTDTQYF. Drawing the rest from reference TRBV9 and TRBJ2-3, the complete variable domain is DSGVTQTPKHLITATGQRVTLRCSPRSGDLSVYWYQQSLDQGLQFLIQYYNGEERAKGNILERFSAQQFPDLHSELNLSSLELGDSALYFCVGGPYTDTQYFGPGTRLTVL.

This clonotype was counted between two and nine times. Since a much larger clone is just one base distant, this may be a read error. The rearrangement uses TRBV20-1 and TRBJ2-5; 9 nucleotides match TRBD1. The CDR3 totals 16 residues. Germline assignment: CDR1 DFQATT and CDR2 SNEGSKA (reference sequence). The V and J ends lost 5 bases and 5 bases, in that order; junction bases with no gene match: 15. CDR3 coding DNA: TGCAGTGCTGGAGCCCGATCGGGGACAGGGAGGGAGACCCAGTACTTC. Protein product: CSAGARSGTGRETQYF.

CDR3 protein: CASQRDYLYEQYF. For the CDR3, the DNA is TGTGCCAGCCAACGGGACTACCTTTACGAGCAGTACTTC. J is TRBJ2-7 and V is TRBV2, with TRBD2 identical over 7 bases. Germline V gene lookup returns CDR1 SNHLY and CDR2 FYNNEI. The CDR3 spans 13 residues. J gave up 4 bases and V 8 bases, and 8 bases lay outside the gene matches.

This clonotype was observed once. The chain couples TRBV18 to TRBJ2-5, with 7 positions matching TRBD1. The CDR3 length is 14 residues. Germline V gene data show CDR1 as KGHSH and CDR2 as LQKENI. With 6 bases clipped from V and 4 bases from J, the junction kept 8 bases outside the gene matches. In nucleotides, the CDR3 is TGTGCCAGCTCTCGTTTAGGGGGCGCAGAGACCCAGTACTTC. The encoded protein is CASSRLGGAETQYF.

With respect to this clonotype: One end of the junction fails to match germline, which may point to a read error. CDR3 nucleotide sequence: TGTGTCAGCAGCCCATCCGGGACACACAATGAGCAGTTCTTC. It translates to CVSSPSGTHNEQFF. The rearrangement joins TRBV7-3 to TRBJ2-1, with D perhaps matching TRBD1 (6 bases). Germline V gene sequence: CDR1 SGHTA, CDR2 FQGTGA. The CDR3 sequence is 14 residues long.

For this clonotype: Just one base apart from a much larger clone, this may be a read error. This chain uses TRBV6-1 with TRBJ1-5; possibly TRBD1 for D (5 bases). The CDR3 has 14 residues. CDR1 is MNHNS and CDR2 is SASEGT in the germline V gene. The germline V and J ends were trimmed by 8 bases and 4 bases, with 15 bases remaining between them. The CDR3 reads CASGAQGMNQPQHF. The CDR3 nucleotides are TGTGCCAGCGGGGCCCAGGGCATGAATCAGCCCCAGCATTTT.

This clonotype was recorded many times. V and J are TRBV11-2 and TRBJ2-3; 14 nucleotides align to TRBD2. CDR3 length: 18 residues. CDR1 is SGHAT and CDR2 is FQNNGV in the germline V gene. V lost 1 base and J lost 0; bases outside the gene matches: 3. The CDR3, as DNA: TGTGCCAGCAGCTTAGTGGGACTAGCGGGGGCAAGCACAGATACGCAGTATTTT. Protein sequence: CASSLVGLAGASTDTQYF.

This clonotype has ten or more counts. CDR3 nucleotides: TGTGCCATCACTCCTGACAGGGGGCGCATCTATGGCTACACCTTC. Translated: CAITPDRGRIYGYTF. The chain uses TRBV10-3 and TRBJ1-2, with 10 bases fitting TRBD1. This CDR3 is 15 amino acids long. In germline, CDR1 is ENHRY, CDR2 SYGVKD. The ends lost 7 bases at V and 4 bases at J; junction bases unmatched: 9.

The chain couples TRBV5-6 to TRBJ1-4; D ambiguous. The CDR3 is made up of 14 amino acids. Germline CDR1 SGHDT, CDR2 YYEEEE. The germline V and J ends were trimmed by 0 bases and 12 bases, with 15 bases remaining between them. CDR3 in amino acids: CASSLVQSIGELFF. CDR3 sequence (DNA): TGTGCCAGCAGCTTGGTTCAGTCAATTGGGGAACTGTTTTTT.